These 28 T cell receptor beta chains were all obtained from the same sample, sequenced in a study of blood T cell repertoires in COVID-19. Method: immunoSEQ multiplex PCR; TCRdb's copy keeps in-frame clones and lacks some. The data hold about 150,000 clones, with more than 70% observed a single time. Sequencing was carried out using peripheral blood. These receptor sequences come from a woman in her 70s who had recovered from COVID-19.

V and J are TRBV7-9 and TRBJ2-1; D may be TRBD2 (7 bases). Germline V CDR1 and CDR2: SEHNR, FQNEAQ (reference sequence). The CDR3 is 15 amino acids. V was clipped by 5 bases and J by 4 bases, with 15 bases between them. Here the CDR3 DNA reads TGTGCCAGCAGCCCCCTGGGGGGGGCATACAATGAGCAGTTCTTC. Encoded protein: CASSPLGGAYNEQFF.

This sequence joins TRBV7-3 and TRBJ2-5, with 14 positions matching TRBD2. The CDR3 has 16 residues. Germline CDR1 SGHTA, CDR2 FQGTGA. The ends lost 2 bases at V and 5 bases at J; junction bases unmatched: 4. For the CDR3, the DNA is TGTGCCAGCAGCTTAGCGGGACTAGCGGGAGTGGAGACCCAGTACTTC. Its protein is CASSLAGLAGVETQYF.

The CDR3 DNA reads TGCGCCAGCAGTGACCCCCGGGGAGACCGCACAGATACGCAGTATTTT. As protein: CASSDPRGDRTDTQYF. V is TRBV10-2 and J is TRBJ2-3; tentative D call: TRBD2 (5 bases). V was cut by 3 bases and J by 1 base, with 14 bases left in between. The CDR3 sequence is 16 residues long. Germline V gene lookup returns CDR1 WSHSY and CDR2 SAAADI.

V gene TRBV3-1 (or the pseudogene TRBV3-2) combines with J gene TRBJ1-5, with 11 nucleotides matching TRBD1. From germline, CDR1 is LGHDT and CDR2 YNNKEL (reference sequence). The CDR3 extends over 18 amino acids. Trimming at V came to 1 base and at J to 4 bases, leaving 9 bases not matched to a gene. CDR3: CASSQGSGQGDGNQPQHF. The CDR3 DNA is TGTGCCAGCAGCCAAGGGTCGGGACAGGGGGACGGTAATCAGCCCCAGCATTTT.

The V and J genes are TRBV30 and TRBJ1-5; 7 nucleotides match TRBD1. Per the germline V gene, CDR1 is GTSNPN and CDR2 is SVGIG (reference sequence). This CDR3 region has 15 residues. V shed 3 bases, J shed 7 bases, and the junction held 12 bases outside the gene matches. The CDR3 region has the DNA TGTGCCTGGAGCGTACCCCCGACAGGGCGGCAGCCCCAGCATTTT. It specifies CAWSVPPTGRQPQHF.

The chain carries TRBV6-5 and TRBJ2-3; D ambiguous. The CDR3 totals 14 residues. CDR1 and CDR2 from the germline V gene are MNHEY and SVGAGI. Trimming pared 5 bases from V and 6 bases from J, leaving 15 bases between. The CDR3 spells CASSKRPERDTQYF. The CDR3 DNA follows: TGTGCCAGCAGTAAAAGACCAGAGAGGGATACGCAGTATTTT.

Comments on this clone: This specimen includes other DNA sequences encoding the same CDR3. The chain has TRBV15 and TRBJ1-2, with a possible D match to TRBD1 (6 bases). Germline V gene lookup returns CDR1 LNHNV and CDR2 YYDKDF (reference sequence). CDR3 length: 14 residues. V shed 1 base and J shed 5 bases, with 11 bases lying between them. CDR3 nucleotides: TGTGCCACCAGCAGAGGAGGGGGTGGATATGGCTACACCTTC. The encoded protein is CATSRGGGGYGYTF.

The gene calls are TRBV5-1 and TRBJ1-2; 7 positions match TRBD1. The CDR3 has 13 amino acids. Trimming cost V 4 bases and J 8 bases; bases outside gene matches: 8. Germline V gene data show CDR1 as SGHRS and CDR2 as YFSETQ. CDR3 sequence: CASSTGQVDGYTF. The CDR3 DNA follows: TGCGCCAGCAGCACCGGACAGGTGGACGGCTACACCTTC.

This clone was found a few times. The V gene is TRBV3-1 (or the pseudogene TRBV3-2), the J gene TRBJ1-6; the D gene is possibly TRBD1 (5 bases). The CDR3 is made up of 18 amino acids. V gave up 4 bases and J gave up 0 bases, with 16 bases separating them. The germline V gene has CDR1 LGHDT and CDR2 YNNKEL (reference sequence). The CDR3 bases are TGTGCCAGCAGCCCAAGGGGCCCACCCAGCTCCTATAATTCACCCCTCCACTTT. Amino acids: CASSPRGPPSSYNSPLHF.

CDR3 bases: TGTGCCAGCAGCACCTGGGTGGGACAGATGGGTGAAAAACTGTTTTTT. This translates into CASSTWVGQMGEKLFF. The gene calls are TRBV11-2 and TRBJ1-4; 7 bases agree with TRBD1. V was pared by 5 bases and J by 7 bases, with 13 bases of the junction left unmatched. The CDR3 totals 16 residues. Germline values: CDR1 SGHAT, CDR2 FQNNGV.

The chain carries TRBV7-2 and TRBJ1-2, with 8 bases that match TRBD1. CDR3 size: 14 residues. The germline gives CDR1 SGHTA, CDR2 FQGNSA. Unmatched junction bases numbered 10, after V lost 5 bases and J lost 8 bases. The CDR3 sequence: CASSRPGRGLGYTF. The CDR3 DNA reads TGTGCCAGCAGCCGGCCAGGCAGGGGGCTCGGCTACACCTTC.

V and J are TRBV20-1 and TRBJ2-7, with 7 bases matching TRBD2. Germline V lookup: CDR1 DFQATT, CDR2 SNEGSKA (reference sequence). V trimming: 3 bases; J trimming: 0 bases; junction bases outside the gene matches: 2. The CDR3 loop spans 13 amino acids. In nucleotides, the CDR3 is TGCAGTGCTAGTGGGGGGGGCTCCTACGAGCAGTACTTC. Its protein is CSASGGGSYEQYF.

This chain connects TRBV27 to TRBJ1-2, with 7 bases lining up with TRBD1. Losses at the gene ends were 5 bases for V and 4 bases for J; bases not matched to a gene: 7. This CDR3 region has 14 residues. The germline V gene has CDR1 MNHEY and CDR2 SMNVEV (reference sequence). The CDR3 is CASSRDRAGYGYTF. The CDR3 DNA reads TGTGCCAGCAGTCGCGACAGGGCGGGCTATGGCTACACCTTC.

The chain carries TRBV10-3 and TRBJ2-6; D is perhaps TRBD1 (5 bases). The ends were cut back, 6 bases at V and 0 bases at J, with 6 bases in the middle. Germline CDR1 ENHRY, CDR2 SYGVKD. The CDR3 consists of 14 residues. CDR3 bases: TGTGCCATCAGCGACAGCTCTGGGGCCAACGTCCTGACTTTC. Translating gives CAISDSSGANVLTF.

The V gene is TRBV10-3, the J gene TRBJ1-1; D is uncertain. Germline V gene data show CDR1 as ENHRY and CDR2 as SYGVKD. V dropped 3 bases and J dropped 6 bases, with 11 bases sitting between them. This CDR3 is 13 amino acids long. The CDR3 DNA is TGTGCCATCAGTGACCCCACAGTGGCTGAAGCTTTCTTT. Its translation: CAISDPTVAEAFF.

The V call is TRBV28, the J call TRBJ2-5, with D possibly being TRBD1 (6 bases). The V end was cut by 10 bases, the J end by 2 bases, with 17 bases between. The CDR3 contains 14 residues. Germline CDR1 and CDR2: MDHEN and SYDVKM. In DNA form, the CDR3 reads TGTGCCACCCGGGCCCAAGGGGGACAAGAGACCCAGTACTTC. Amino acids: CATRAQGGQETQYF. The full variable domain, in which reference TRBV28 and TRBJ2-5 provide the parts outside the CDR3, is DVKVTQSSRYLVKRTGEKVFLECVQDMDHENMFWYRQDPGLGLRLIYFSYDVKMKEKGDIPEGYSVSREKKERFSLILESASTNQTSMYLCATRAQGGQETQYFGPGTRLLVL.

This chain joins TRBV19 and TRBJ2-7, with D possibly matching TRBD1 (5 bases). V lost 3 bases, J lost 5 bases, and 14 bases lay in between. The germline V gene has CDR1 LNHDA and CDR2 SQIVND (reference sequence). The CDR3 has 14 amino acids. CDR3 DNA sequence: TGTGCCAGTAGTATGGTAGGGGTTCTTAACGAGCAGTACTTC. It translates to CASSMVGVLNEQYF.

This chain joins TRBV3-1 (or the pseudogene TRBV3-2) and TRBJ1-1; a possible D gene is TRBD1 (6 bases). V lost 4 bases, J lost 1 base, and 16 bases lay in between. This CDR3 has 16 amino acids. Germline V CDR1 and CDR2: LGHDT, YNNKEL (reference sequence). The CDR3 loop is CASSLPGGAPNTEAFF. CDR3 bases: TGTGCCAGCAGCCTCCCCGGGGGGGCCCCGAACACTGAAGCTTTCTTT.

The CDR3 bases are TGTGCCAGCAGTTCTAGACAGACTTATAACTATGGCTACACCTTC. Protein sequence: CASSSRQTYNYGYTF. The J gene is TRBJ1-2, the V gene TRBV27, with D tentatively TRBD1 (5 bases). This CDR3 region has 15 residues. The V gene lost 4 bases and the J gene lost 1 base, with 13 bases spanning the gap. The germline V gene has CDR1 MNHEY and CDR2 SMNVEV (reference sequence).

This clone was recorded a few times. Additional DNA sequences in this sample encode the identical CDR3. The chain couples TRBV2 to TRBJ1-5; 9 nucleotides agree with TRBD1. Germline V CDR1 and CDR2: SNHLY, FYNNEI. After removal of 7 bases from V and 4 bases from J, the junction contained 5 bases not matched to a gene. The CDR3 runs 14 residues. The CDR3 region is CASTRGQGNQPQHF. CDR3 DNA sequence: TGTGCCAGCACCAGGGGACAGGGAAATCAGCCCCAGCATTTT.

The chain has TRBV18 and TRBJ2-5; D might be TRBD2 (6 bases). Germline CDR1 KGHSH, CDR2 LQKENI. There are 14 residues in the CDR3. The ends were cut back, 2 bases at V and 4 bases at J, with 11 bases in the middle. CDR3 bases: TGTGCCAGCTCACCAGCGGGGACGGCAGAGACCCAGTACTTC. Residues: CASSPAGTAETQYF.

This chain links TRBV5-6 with TRBJ2-7; 9 bases are shared with TRBD2. Germline values: CDR1 SGHDT, CDR2 YYEEEE. CDR3 length: 16 residues. Losses at the gene ends were 4 bases for V and 3 bases for J; bases not matched to a gene: 11. The CDR3 DNA follows: TGTGCCAGCAGCCCCCGGGGCGGGAGGGCCCTCTACGAGCAGTACTTC. It yields the protein CASSPRGGRALYEQYF.

Concerning this clone: The junction departs from the called germline gene at one end, perhaps through a read error. V and J are TRBV7-3 and TRBJ1-2; TRBD1 matches at 9 bases. The germline CDR1 and CDR2 sequences are SGHTA and FQGTGA. The CDR3 consists of 12 residues. The CDR3 here is CASSYGQGPFEF. The CDR3 DNA is TGTGCCAGCAGCTACGGACAGGGGCCCTTCGAATTC.

The chain's CDR3 is CASSLTAIYYGYTF. The CDR3 region has the DNA TGTGCCAGCAGCTTGACAGCTATCTACTATGGCTACACCTTC. The chain has TRBV5-5 and TRBJ1-2; D remains unclear. The CDR3 is 14 amino acids. The V end lost 1 base, the J end lost 3 bases, and 10 bases lay between the germline ends. Germline V CDR1 and CDR2: SGHKS, YYEKEE (reference sequence).

This clone was recorded once. This chain joins TRBV3-1 (or the pseudogene TRBV3-2) and TRBJ2-7; 8 bases are a match to TRBD1. The CDR3 totals 14 residues. The J segment lost 4 bases and the V segment lost 6 bases, leaving 8 bases of the junction unmatched. The germline CDR1 and CDR2 sequences are LGHDT and YNNKEL (reference sequence). The CDR3 DNA is TGTGCCAGCAGGTCGGGCAGGGGGCGTTACGAGCAGTACTTC. This translates into CASRSGRGRYEQYF.

The J gene is TRBJ2-3, the V gene TRBV5-6, with D perhaps matching TRBD2 (5 bases). This CDR3 contains 15 residues. Germline V gene data show CDR1 as SGHDT and CDR2 as YYEEEE. V dropped 6 bases and J dropped 8 bases, with 22 bases sitting between them. CDR3 residues: CASTPGGSVGVTQYF. In DNA form, the CDR3 reads TGTGCCAGCACCCCCGGAGGCAGCGTTGGGGTTACGCAGTATTTT.

The rearrangement joins TRBV18 to TRBJ1-2; TRBD1 agrees at 7 bases. V trimming: 2 bases; J trimming: 5 bases; junction bases outside the gene matches: 2. The CDR3 has 13 amino acids. Germline V gene data show CDR1 as KGHSH and CDR2 as LQKENI. The CDR3 here is CASSPEGAYGYTF. In nucleotides, the CDR3 is TGTGCCAGCTCACCAGAGGGGGCGTATGGCTACACCTTC.

This chain links TRBV13 with TRBJ2-5; D is unresolved. This CDR3 is built from 13 residues. Trimming removed 5 bases from V and 5 bases from J, with 12 bases in between. Per germline, CDR1 PRHDT and CDR2 FYEKMQ (reference sequence). In DNA, the CDR3 is TGTGCCAGCAGCCCCCGTGGCGGCGAGACCCAGTACTTC. Translating it yields CASSPRGGETQYF.